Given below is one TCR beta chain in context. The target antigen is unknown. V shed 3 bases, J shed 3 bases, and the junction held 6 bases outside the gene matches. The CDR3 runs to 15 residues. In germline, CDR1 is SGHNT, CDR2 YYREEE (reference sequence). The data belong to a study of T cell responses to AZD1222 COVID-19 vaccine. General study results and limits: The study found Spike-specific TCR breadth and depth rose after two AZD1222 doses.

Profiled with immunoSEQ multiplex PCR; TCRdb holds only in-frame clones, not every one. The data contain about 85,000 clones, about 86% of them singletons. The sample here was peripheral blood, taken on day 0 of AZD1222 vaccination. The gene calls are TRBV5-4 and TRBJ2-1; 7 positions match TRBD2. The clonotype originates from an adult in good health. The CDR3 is CASSSRGGNYNEQFF. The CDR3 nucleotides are TGTGCCAGCAGCTCACGGGGAGGGAACTACAATGAGCAGTTCTTC.